This TCR beta chain was recovered during a study of graft-versus-host responses after intestinal transplantation. Overall study: Multivisceral, liver-intestinal, or isolated intestinal grafts went to recipients. All of the recipients had induction that used anti-thymocyte globulin, then tacrolimus and steroids for around 3 years. Study observations and caveats: Circulating GvH clone levels at their peak were associated with HvG declines (early post-transplant). Recipient bone marrow held GvH clones, some seen earlier in ileum or blood.

Sequenced by immunoSEQ multiplex PCR; TCRdb stores in-frame clones only, minus some. This table has 57,000 or so clones, around 91% appearing once. Notes on this clone: Antigen: not known.

V shed 4 bases and J 2 bases; nucleotides not matched to a gene: 5. Germline loops: CDR1 MGHRA, CDR2 YSYEKL. The CDR3 has 15 amino acids. Sample: PBMCs, taken about 120 days after intestinal transplantation. The chain employs TRBV4-1 and TRBJ2-3; 8 nucleotides match TRBD1. The sequence was collected from a human patient who received an intestinal transplant, so some T cells may come from the graft donor. CDR3 in amino acids: CASSPEDRATDTQYF. DNA of the CDR3: TGCGCCAGCAGCCCCGAGGACAGGGCCACAGATACGCAGTATTTT.